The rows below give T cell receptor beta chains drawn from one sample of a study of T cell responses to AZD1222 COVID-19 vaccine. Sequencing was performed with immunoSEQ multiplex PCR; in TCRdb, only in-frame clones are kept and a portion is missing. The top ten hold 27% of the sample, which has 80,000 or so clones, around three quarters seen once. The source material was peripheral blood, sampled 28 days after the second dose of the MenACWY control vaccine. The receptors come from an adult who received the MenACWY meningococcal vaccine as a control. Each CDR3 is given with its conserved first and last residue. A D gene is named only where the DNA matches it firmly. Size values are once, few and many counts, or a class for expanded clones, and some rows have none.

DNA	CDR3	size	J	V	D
TGCAGCGTTGAATTCGGAGGGAACCCTTACAATGAGCAGTTCTTC	CSVEFGGNPYNEQFF	-	TRBJ2-1	TRBV29-1	-
TGCGCCAGCAGCAGGGACGGTACCTACGAGCAGTACTTC	CASSRDGTYEQYF	many	TRBJ2-7	TRBV4-1	-
TGCGCCAGCAGCCCGGTTGGGAGTGTGCAGTACTTC	CASSPVGSVQYF	-	TRBJ2-7	TRBV5-1	-
TGCAGCGGTAGGACTAGCGGGTTCACCACAGATACGCAGTATTTT	CSGRTSGFTTDTQYF	once	TRBJ2-3	TRBV29-1	TRBD2
TGTGCCAGCAGCGCAAACTTGGGGGAGCTGTTTTTT	CASSANLGELFF	once	TRBJ2-2	TRBV7-3	-
TGTGCCAGCAGTTTAGGGCAATTCACAGATACGCAGTATTTT	CASSLGQFTDTQYF	-	TRBJ2-3	TRBV28	-
TGTGCCAGCAGTCAGCCTCTAGCCTCGAGACGCACAGATACGCAGTATTTT	CASSQPLASRRTDTQYF	-	TRBJ2-3	TRBV6-6	-
TGTGCCAGCAGTTACCAGGGACGCGAGACCCAGTACTTC	CASSYQGRETQYF	once	TRBJ2-5	TRBV6-5	-
TGTGCCAGCAGTTCCCTACCGAACACTGAAGCTTTCTTT	CASSSLPNTEAFF	-	TRBJ1-1	TRBV5-6	-
TGTGCCAGCAGTGAAGGCACGAACGAGCAGTACTTC	CASSEGTNEQYF	-	TRBJ2-7	TRBV6-1	-
TGCGCCAGCAGCTTGGCCGGTTTGGATACGCAGTATTTT	CASSLAGLDTQYF	-	TRBJ2-3	TRBV5-1	-
TGTGCCAGCACCCGGGGCCTGGGCGTGGGTCAGCCCCAGCATTTT	CASTRGLGVGQPQHF	once	TRBJ1-5	TRBV28	-
TGTGCCAGCAGCTTGGGGGAACCCGAAGCTTTCTTT	CASSLGEPEAFF	-	TRBJ1-1	TRBV5-5	-
TGCGCCAGCAGCCCTTACGGAGGGAGCTACGAGCAGTACTTC	CASSPYGGSYEQYF	-	TRBJ2-7	TRBV4-1	-
TGTGCCAGCTATTGGAAGCGGGCCAGCACAGATACGCAGTATTTT	CASYWKRASTDTQYF	-	TRBJ2-3	TRBV18	-
TGTGCCACCTCGCTGGGGGTTAGCGGGAGGGCTCACGAAGAGACCCAGTACTTC	CATSLGVSGRAHEETQYF	-	TRBJ2-5	TRBV15	TRBD2
TGTGCCAGCAGCTTGGCCAAGGGGTTTGAGCAGTTCTTC	CASSLAKGFEQFF	-	TRBJ2-1	TRBV7-2	-
TGCGCCAGCAGCTTGGTGCCGAACACCGGGGAGCTGTTTTTT	CASSLVPNTGELFF	-	TRBJ2-2	TRBV5-1	-
TGCGCCAGCAGCCAAGATTGGGGAATCGGAGGCTACACCTTC	CASSQDWGIGGYTF	-	TRBJ1-2	TRBV4-1	-
TGTGCCAGCAGCCCCCAAGGGGGCCTTTACAATGAGCAGTTCTTC	CASSPQGGLYNEQFF	-	TRBJ2-1	TRBV7-2	TRBD1
TGTGCCAGCACCCCCCAGGGGGCGAACACTGAAGCTTTCTTT	CASTPQGANTEAFF	-	TRBJ1-1	TRBV7-2	TRBD1
TGTGCCAGCGGGGGACTAGCGGGACTTAGGCAGTACTTC	CASGGLAGLRQYF	once	TRBJ2-7	TRBV2	TRBD2
TGTGCCAGCAGGTTGACTAGCGGGAGGACGGATACGCAGTATTTT	CASRLTSGRTDTQYF	once	TRBJ2-3	TRBV28	TRBD2
TGTGCCTCCCGGGGGGGGTATGAGCAGTTCTTC	CASRGGYEQFF	-	TRBJ2-1	TRBV30	TRBD2
TGTGCCAGTAGTATGTCGGGGACAGGGACCTACGAGCAGTACTTC	CASSMSGTGTYEQYF	once	TRBJ2-7	TRBV19	TRBD1
TGTGCCAGCAGCCCGGAGGGCGGGGGAGATACGCAGTATTTT	CASSPEGGGDTQYF	-	TRBJ2-3	TRBV5-5	TRBD2
TGCGCCAGCAGCCAAACCGGGACAGAAAATACGCAGTATTTT	CASSQTGTENTQYF	few	TRBJ2-3	TRBV4-3	TRBD1
TGTGCCAGCAGTTTGGACAGGGCCGACGAGCAGTACTTC	CASSLDRADEQYF	-	TRBJ2-7	TRBV6-5	TRBD1
TGTGCCAGCAGGAGGACTAGCGGGAGGGCCGGGTTCGCTGAGCAGTTCTTC	CASRRTSGRAGFAEQFF	-	TRBJ2-1	TRBV28	TRBD2
TGTGCCAGCAGCCCTAATGATGAAAAACTGTTTTTT	CASSPNDEKLFF	once	TRBJ1-4	TRBV3-1/TRBV3-2	-
TGTGCCAGCAGTCCCAGCGGGGCAAACATTCAGTACTTC	CASSPSGANIQYF	-	TRBJ2-4	TRBV28	TRBD2